The T cell receptor (beta chain) described here comes from a study of blood T cell repertoires in COVID-19. Study context: T cells, B-cell-depleted T cells, or PBMCs provided the cDNA or gDNA that served as material.

Measured with immunoSEQ multiplex PCR; TCRdb has only the in-frame clones, and not every one. Of just over 250,000 clones detected, approximately 89% appear once; the ten largest clones hold over 7.5%. Germline CDR1 and CDR2: SGHRS and YFSETQ. The V gene end was trimmed by 0 bases and the J gene end by 9 bases; junction bases not matched to a gene: 3. The CDR3 length is 15 residues. Material: peripheral blood. The TCR was taken from a man aged 35 to 55 who had recovered from COVID-19. The chain uses TRBV5-1 and TRBJ1-6; 10 bases fit TRBD1. The CDR3 nucleotides read TGCGCCAGCAGCTTGGAGGGACAGGGGTCTTCACCCCTCCACTTT. Residues: CASSLEGQGSSPLHF.